The source of this T cell receptor (beta chain) is a study of T cell changes during pregnancy in multiple sclerosis (dated 2019 in TCRdb). With regard to the full study: The study looked at changes in the T cell repertoire across pregnancy in women with multiple sclerosis.

From its cysteine to its phenylalanine, the CDR3 spans 14 amino acids. Of the read, only the CDR3 DNA is kept; its 42 bases are in frame from base 1. Sequences LNHDA (CDR1) and SQIVND (CDR2) are obtained from the germline V gene (reference sequence). For this chain, trimming is 6 bases at the V end and 6 bases at the J end, and the number of junction bases without a gene match is 4. Libraries were prepared through the immunoSEQ multiplex PCR assay. TCRdb re-hosts the immuneACCESS table, in-frame sequences only. Its copies lack some clones; in the studies checked, an unresolved V gene accounts for under half of them, and the cause for the rest is not known. This sample lists about 40,000 clones; about 90% were detected once. The ten largest account for around 0.8% of the sample. Comments on this clone: What antigen it recognizes has not been identified. The input lacks base qualities; no much larger clone sits a single base away.

The chain joins TRBV19 to TRBJ2-2; 10 bases in the junction line up with TRBD1. This receptor was identified in a female donor with multiple sclerosis, enrolled in a pregnancy study. Specimen: CD4+ T cells from peripheral blood mononuclear cells, collected before pregnancy. The DNA sequence reads TGTGCCAGTAGAAGACAGGGGGCGGCCGGGGAGCTGTTTTTT. Its translation is CASRRQGAAGELFF.